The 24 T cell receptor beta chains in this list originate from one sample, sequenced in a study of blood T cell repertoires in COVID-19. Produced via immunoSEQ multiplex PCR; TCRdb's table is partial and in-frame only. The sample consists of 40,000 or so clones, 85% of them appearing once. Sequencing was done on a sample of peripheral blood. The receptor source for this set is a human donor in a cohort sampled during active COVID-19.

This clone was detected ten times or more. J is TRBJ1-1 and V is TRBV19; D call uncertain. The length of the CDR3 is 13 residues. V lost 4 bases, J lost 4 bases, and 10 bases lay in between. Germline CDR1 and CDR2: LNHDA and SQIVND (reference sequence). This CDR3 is CASSTTYGTEAFF. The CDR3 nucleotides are TGTGCCAGTAGTACTACGTACGGCACTGAAGCTTTCTTT.

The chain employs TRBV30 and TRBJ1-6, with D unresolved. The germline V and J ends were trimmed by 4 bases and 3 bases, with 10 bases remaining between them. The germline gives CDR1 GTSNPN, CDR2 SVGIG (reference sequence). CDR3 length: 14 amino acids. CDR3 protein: CAWKRAVYNSPLHF. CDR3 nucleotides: TGTGCCTGGAAGCGGGCAGTCTATAATTCACCCCTCCACTTT.

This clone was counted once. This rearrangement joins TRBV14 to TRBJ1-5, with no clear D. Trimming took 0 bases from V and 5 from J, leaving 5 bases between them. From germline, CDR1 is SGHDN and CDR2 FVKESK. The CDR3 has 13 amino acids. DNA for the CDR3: TGTGCCAGCAGCCAAGACGGGGATCAGCCCCAGCATTTT. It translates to CASSQDGDQPQHF. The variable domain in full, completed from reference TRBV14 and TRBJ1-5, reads EAGVTQFPSHSVIEKGQTVTLRCDPISGHDNLYWYRRVMGKEIKFLLHFVKESKQDESGMPNNRFLAERTGGTYSTLKVQPAELEDSGVYFCASSQDGDQPQHFGDGTRLSIL.

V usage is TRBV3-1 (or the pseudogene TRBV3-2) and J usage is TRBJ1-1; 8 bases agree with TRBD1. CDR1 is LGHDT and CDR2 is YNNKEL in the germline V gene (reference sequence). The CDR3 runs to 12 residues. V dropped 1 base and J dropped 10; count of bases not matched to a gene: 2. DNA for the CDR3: TGTGCCAGCAGCCAAGGGACAGGGAGAGCTTTCTTT. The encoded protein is CASSQGTGRAFF.

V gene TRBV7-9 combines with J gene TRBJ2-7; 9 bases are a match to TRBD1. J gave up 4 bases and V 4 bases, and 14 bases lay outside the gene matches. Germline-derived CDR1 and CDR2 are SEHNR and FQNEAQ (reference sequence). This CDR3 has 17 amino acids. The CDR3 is CASSSRYRGPDPYEQYF. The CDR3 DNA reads TGTGCCAGCAGCTCCCGCTACAGGGGGCCAGATCCGTACGAGCAGTACTTC.

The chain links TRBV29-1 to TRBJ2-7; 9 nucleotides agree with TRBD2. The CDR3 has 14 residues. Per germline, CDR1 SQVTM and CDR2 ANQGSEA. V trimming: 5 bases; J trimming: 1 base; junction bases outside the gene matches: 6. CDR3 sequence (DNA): TGCAGCGTTTTACAGACTAGCGGATCCTACGAGCAGTACTTC. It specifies CSVLQTSGSYEQYF.

The CDR3 coding sequence is TGTGCCAGCAGGCTGGCGGGGACGAACACTGAAGCTTTCTTT. Translation gives CASRLAGTNTEAFF. This sequence joins TRBV6-5 and TRBJ1-1, with D maybe TRBD1 (5 bases). V was shortened by 6 bases and J by 1 base, with 12 bases between the two germline ends. Germline CDR1 is MNHEY and CDR2 is SVGAGI. The CDR3 loop spans 14 amino acids.

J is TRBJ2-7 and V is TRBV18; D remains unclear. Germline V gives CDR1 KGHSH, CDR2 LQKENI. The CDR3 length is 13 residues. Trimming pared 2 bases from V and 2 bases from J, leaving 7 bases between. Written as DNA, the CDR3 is TGTGCCAGCTCACCAGCACAGACCTACGAGCAGTACTTC. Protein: CASSPAQTYEQYF.

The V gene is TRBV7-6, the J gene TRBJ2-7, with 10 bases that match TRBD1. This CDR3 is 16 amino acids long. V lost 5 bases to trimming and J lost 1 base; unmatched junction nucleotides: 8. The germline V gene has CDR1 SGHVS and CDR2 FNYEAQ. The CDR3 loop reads CASSPWGQGISYEQYF. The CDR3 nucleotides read TGTGCCAGCAGCCCATGGGGACAGGGGATTTCCTACGAGCAGTACTTC.

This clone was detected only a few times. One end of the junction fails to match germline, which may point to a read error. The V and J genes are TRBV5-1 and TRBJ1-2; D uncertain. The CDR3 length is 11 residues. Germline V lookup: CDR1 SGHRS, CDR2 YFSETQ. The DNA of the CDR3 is TGCGCCAGCAGCTTGGAGCAGGTCTCTTTCTTC. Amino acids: CASSLEQVSFF.

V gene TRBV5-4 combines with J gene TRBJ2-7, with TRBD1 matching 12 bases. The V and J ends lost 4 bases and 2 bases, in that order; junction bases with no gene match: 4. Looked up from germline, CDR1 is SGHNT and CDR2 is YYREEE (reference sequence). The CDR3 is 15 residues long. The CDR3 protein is CASSGGQGATYEQYF. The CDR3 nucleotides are TGTGCCAGCAGCGGGGGACAGGGGGCGACCTACGAGCAGTACTTC.

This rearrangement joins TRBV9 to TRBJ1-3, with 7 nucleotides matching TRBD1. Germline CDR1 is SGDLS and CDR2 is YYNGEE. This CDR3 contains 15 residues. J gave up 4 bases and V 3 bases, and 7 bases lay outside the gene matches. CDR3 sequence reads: CASSGDGQVGNTIYF. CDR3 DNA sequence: TGTGCCAGCAGCGGAGACGGACAGGTCGGAAACACCATATATTTT.

The CDR3 loop reads CASSLMAGPSEKLFF. The CDR3 DNA reads as TGTGCCAGCAGCTTGATGGCAGGGCCCTCTGAAAAACTGTTTTTT. The J gene is TRBJ1-4, the V gene TRBV5-6; a weak D match, TRBD1 (5 bases). Between the trimmed V and J ends, which lost 1 base and 7 bases, there was a span of 14 bases. The V gene's germline CDR1 is SGHDT and CDR2 YYEEEE. The CDR3 has 15 residues. The variable domain in full, completed from reference TRBV5-6 and TRBJ1-4, reads DAGVTQSPTHLIKTRGQQVTLRCSPKSGHDTVSWYQQALGQGPQFIFQYYEEEERQRGNFPDRFSGHQFPNYSSELNVNALLLGDSALYLCASSLMAGPSEKLFFGSGTQLSVL.

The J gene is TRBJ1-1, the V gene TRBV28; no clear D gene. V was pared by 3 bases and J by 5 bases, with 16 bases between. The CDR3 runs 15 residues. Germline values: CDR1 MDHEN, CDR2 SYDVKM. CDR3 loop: CASSFISSPGTEAFF. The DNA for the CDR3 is TGTGCCAGCAGTTTCATCTCGAGCCCGGGGACTGAAGCTTTCTTT.

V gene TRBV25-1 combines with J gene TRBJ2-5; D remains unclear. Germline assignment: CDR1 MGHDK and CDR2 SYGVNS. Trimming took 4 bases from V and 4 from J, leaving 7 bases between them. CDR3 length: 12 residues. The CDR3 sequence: CASSARRETQYF. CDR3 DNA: TGTGCCAGCAGTGCACGGAGAGAGACCCAGTACTTC.

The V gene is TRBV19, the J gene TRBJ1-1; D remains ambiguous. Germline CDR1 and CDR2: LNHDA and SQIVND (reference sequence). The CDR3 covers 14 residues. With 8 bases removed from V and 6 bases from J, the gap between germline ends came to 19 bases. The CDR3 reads CASRVGLTSAEAFF. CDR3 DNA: TGTGCCAGTCGGGTAGGTCTAACGTCCGCTGAAGCTTTCTTT.

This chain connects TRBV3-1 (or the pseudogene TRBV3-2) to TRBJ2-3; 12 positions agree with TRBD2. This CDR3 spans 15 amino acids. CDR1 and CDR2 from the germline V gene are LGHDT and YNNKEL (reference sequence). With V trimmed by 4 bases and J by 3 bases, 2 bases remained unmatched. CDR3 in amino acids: CASSPGTSGTDTQYF. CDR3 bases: TGTGCCAGCAGCCCCGGGACTAGCGGGACAGATACGCAGTATTTT.

CDR3 amino acids: CASSQTGPGANVLTF. CDR3 sequence (DNA): TGTGCCAGCAGCCAAACAGGTCCTGGGGCCAACGTCCTGACTTTC. The chain links TRBV4-2 to TRBJ2-6; possible D gene TRBD1, 5 bases. The CDR3 consists of 15 residues. Trimming removed 2 bases from V and 2 bases from J, with 7 bases in between. The germline V gene has CDR1 LGHNA and CDR2 YNFKEQ.

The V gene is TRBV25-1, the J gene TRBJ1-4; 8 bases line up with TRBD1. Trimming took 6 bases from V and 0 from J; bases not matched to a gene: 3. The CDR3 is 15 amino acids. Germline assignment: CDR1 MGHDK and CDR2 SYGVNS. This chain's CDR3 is CASRATGATNEKLFF. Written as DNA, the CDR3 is TGTGCCAGCAGGGCGACAGGGGCAACTAATGAAAAACTGTTTTTT.

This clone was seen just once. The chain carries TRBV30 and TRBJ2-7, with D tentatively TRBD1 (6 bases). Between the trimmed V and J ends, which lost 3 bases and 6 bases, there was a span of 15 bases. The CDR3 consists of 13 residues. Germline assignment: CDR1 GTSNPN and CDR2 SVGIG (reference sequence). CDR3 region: CAWRPAGVGEQYF. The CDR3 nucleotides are TGTGCCTGGAGGCCGGCAGGGGTGGGCGAGCAGTACTTC.

CDR3 loop: CASSLALASGRVYNEQFF. The CDR3 DNA reads as TGTGCCAGCAGCTTAGCGCTGGCTAGCGGGAGGGTCTACAATGAGCAGTTCTTC. V gene TRBV7-9 combines with J gene TRBJ2-1; 12 nucleotides match TRBD2. With V trimmed by 0 bases and J by 3 bases, 6 bases remained unmatched. The germline V gene has CDR1 SEHNR and CDR2 FQNEAQ (reference sequence). The CDR3 totals 18 residues.

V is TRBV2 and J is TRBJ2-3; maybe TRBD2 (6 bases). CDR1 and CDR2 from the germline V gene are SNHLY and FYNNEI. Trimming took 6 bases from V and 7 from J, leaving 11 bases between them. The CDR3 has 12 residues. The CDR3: CASRALANTQYF. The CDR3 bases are TGTGCCAGCAGGGCACTAGCTAATACGCAGTATTTT.

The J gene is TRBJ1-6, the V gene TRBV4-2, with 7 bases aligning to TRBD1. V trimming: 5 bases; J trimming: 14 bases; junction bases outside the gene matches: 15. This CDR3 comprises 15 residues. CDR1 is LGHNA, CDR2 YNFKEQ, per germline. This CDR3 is CASSSGTALFSALHF. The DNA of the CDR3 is TGTGCCAGCAGCTCCGGGACAGCACTATTTAGCGCCCTCCACTTT.

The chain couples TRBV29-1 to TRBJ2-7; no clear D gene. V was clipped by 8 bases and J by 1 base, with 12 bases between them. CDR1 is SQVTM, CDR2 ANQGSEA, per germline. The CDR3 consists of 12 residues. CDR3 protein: CSPYRSSYEQYF. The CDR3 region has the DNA TGCAGCCCCTATCGGTCTTCCTACGAGCAGTACTTC.